Listed here are 25 T cell receptor beta chains from one sample, sequenced in a study of human T cells and chemical hapten exposure. Time point meaning: pre-sensitization, week 0. Indicated treatment: therapeutic diphenylcyclopropenone sensitization with weekly scalp DPC. TCRdb processed the RACE reads anew with MiXCR; each CDR3 protein has one entry. The sample has around 180,000 distinct CDR3 sequences, around 30% seen once; the top ten hold about 2.8%. The sequences come from whole blood, collected in connection with sensitization to the hapten diphenylcyclopropenone (DPC). These receptors came from a woman in her thirties with alopecia areata. Some clones in this sample may be carry-over from other donors' samples.

In its sample, this clonotype was seen a few times. The rearrangement links TRBV4-3 to TRBJ1-4; D uncertain. The germline V gene has CDR1 LGHNA and CDR2 YSLEER. The CDR3 is 15 amino acids. V dropped 4 bases and J dropped 7 bases, with 16 bases sitting between them. Here the CDR3 DNA reads TGCGCCAGCAGCCGTACCGGGCAAAACTTTGAAAAACTGTTTTTT. It is translated as CASSRTGQNFEKLFF.

This clonotype was counted at least ten times. V is TRBV6-4 and J is TRBJ1-1; D not certain. The germline gives CDR1 MRHNA, CDR2 SNTAGT. CDR3 length: 12 amino acids. V lost 2 bases, J lost 3 bases, and 4 bases lay in between. CDR3 amino acids: CASSDGDTEAFF. For the CDR3, the DNA is TGTGCCAGCAGTGACGGGGACACTGAAGCTTTCTTT.

This clonotype was picked up a small number of times. The V and J genes are TRBV2 and TRBJ1-4, with D maybe TRBD1 (5 bases). The CDR3 runs to 15 residues. Germline V CDR1 and CDR2: SNHLY, FYNNEI. V lost 3 bases and J lost 2, with 10 bases in between. The CDR3 sequence is CASSEGGTTNEKLFF. DNA of the CDR3: TGTGCCAGCAGTGAGGGGGGGACCACTAATGAAAAACTGTTTTTT.

The chain couples TRBV4-1 to TRBJ1-2; D is unclear. Trimming shortened V by 4 bases and J by 14 bases, and 26 bases separated the two germline ends. This CDR3 region has 15 residues. CDR1 MGHRA and CDR2 YSYEKL come from the germline V gene. The CDR3 DNA sequence: TGCGCCAGCAGCCCTTTGGAACGGACTTTTCCTTCCCCTACCTTC. Its protein is CASSPLERTFPSPTF.

The rearrangement uses TRBV6-1 and TRBJ1-2, with D unresolved. This CDR3 contains 13 residues. The V gene lost 7 bases and the J gene lost 5 bases, with 14 bases spanning the gap. Germline lookup yields CDR1 MNHNS and CDR2 SASEGT. CDR3 sequence: CASTRQGGYGYTF. The DNA for the CDR3 is TGTGCCAGCACGCGGCAAGGTGGTTATGGCTACACCTTC.

The chain employs TRBV29-1 and TRBJ2-1, with a possible D match to TRBD2 (5 bases). The CDR3 runs to 14 residues. Trimming left V 4 bases short and J 0 bases short, with 10 bases between. Germline V gene data show CDR1 as SQVTM and CDR2 as ANQGSEA. The CDR3 nucleotides read TGCAGCGTTGTACTTAGCGACTCCTACAATGAGCAGTTCTTC. Translating gives CSVVLSDSYNEQFF.

The chain is built from TRBV2 and TRBJ2-3; 8 bases are a match to TRBD2. The length of the CDR3 is 14 residues. The V gene's germline CDR1 is SNHLY and CDR2 FYNNEI. Unmatched junction bases numbered 3, after V lost 7 bases and J lost 0 bases. This CDR3 reads CASTASGSTDTQYF. The DNA of the CDR3 is TGTGCCAGCACGGCTAGCGGGAGCACAGATACGCAGTATTTT.

The chain links TRBV10-3 to TRBJ1-2, with D perhaps TRBD1 (5 bases). The CDR3 covers 14 residues. The germline gives CDR1 ENHRY, CDR2 SYGVKD. Trimming left V 11 bases short and J 0 bases short, with 16 bases between. CDR3 DNA: TGTGCCTCACTCGCGGACACCGCTAACTATGGCTACACCTTC. Translation: CASLADTANYGYTF.

V gene TRBV7-2 combines with J gene TRBJ2-3; TRBD2 agrees at 9 bases. Germline V gene lookup returns CDR1 SGHTA and CDR2 FQGNSA. The trim removed 2 bases at V and 1 base at J, leaving 16 bases unmatched. This CDR3 has 20 amino acids. CDR3 protein: CASSLWPPQSGGGGTDTQYF. Here the CDR3 DNA reads TGTGCCAGCAGCTTATGGCCCCCTCAGTCTGGCGGGGGGGGCACAGATACGCAGTATTTT. Filled out from reference TRBV7-2 and TRBJ2-3, the complete variable domain reads GAGVSQSPSNKVTEKGKDVELRCDPISGHTALYWYRQSLGQGLEFLIYFQGNSAPDKSGLPSDRFSAERTGGSVSTLTIQRTQQEDSAVYLCASSLWPPQSGGGGTDTQYFGPGTRLTVL.

This chain uses TRBV20-1 with TRBJ2-5, with TRBD1 identical over 9 bases. The V gene end was trimmed by 0 bases and the J gene end by 4 bases; junction bases not matched to a gene: 9. The length of the CDR3 is 16 residues. Germline loops: CDR1 DFQATT, CDR2 SNEGSKA (reference sequence). CDR3 in amino acids: CSAREWGTGNRETQYF. CDR3 coding DNA: TGCAGTGCTAGAGAGTGGGGGACAGGGAATCGAGAGACCCAGTACTTC.

This clonotype was counted between two and nine times. The rearrangement uses TRBV9 and TRBJ2-1; 11 positions match TRBD2. The ends lost 0 bases at V and 6 bases at J; junction bases unmatched: 5. CDR1 SGDLS and CDR2 YYNGEE come from the germline V gene. The CDR3 consists of 16 residues. The CDR3 sequence: CASSVAGTSGPNEQFF. The CDR3 DNA reads as TGTGCCAGCAGCGTAGCGGGGACTAGCGGCCCCAATGAGCAGTTCTTC.

The chain employs TRBV29-1 and TRBJ2-1; 7 nucleotides line up with TRBD2. This CDR3 is built from 16 residues. V lost 3 bases to trimming and J lost 0 bases; unmatched junction nucleotides: 8. CDR1 and CDR2 from the germline V gene are SQVTM and ANQGSEA. CDR3 amino acids: CSVDWVGGPSYNEQFF. The CDR3 DNA follows: TGCAGCGTTGACTGGGTGGGAGGGCCCTCCTACAATGAGCAGTTCTTC.

V and J are TRBV4-3 and TRBJ2-6; TRBD2 matches 7 bases. Germline V gives CDR1 LGHNA, CDR2 YSLEER. V lost 1 base and J lost 0; bases outside the gene matches: 9. This CDR3 has 19 amino acids. CDR3 residues: CASSQGLASGYSGANVLTF. The CDR3 DNA is TGCGCCAGCAGCCAAGGCCTTGCTAGCGGTTACTCTGGGGCCAACGTCCTGACTTTC.

The chain uses TRBV6-6 and TRBJ2-5, with D possibly being TRBD2 (6 bases). V was cut by 6 bases and J by 1 base, with 15 bases left in between. Germline loops: CDR1 MNHNY, CDR2 SVGAGI (reference sequence). The CDR3 covers 15 residues. The CDR3 bases are TGTGCCAGCAGAGCGGGTCCGCAAGCCCAAGAGACCCAGTACTTC. Its translation: CASRAGPQAQETQYF.

The CDR3 loop reads CASKRGGSTDTQYF. In DNA form, the CDR3 reads TGTGCCAGCAAGCGGGGGGGGAGCACAGATACGCAGTATTTT. The chain has TRBV28 and TRBJ2-3; 10 nucleotides align to TRBD2. After removal of 7 bases from V and 0 bases from J, the junction contained 1 base not matched to a gene. The V gene's germline CDR1 is MDHEN and CDR2 SYDVKM. The CDR3 sequence is 14 residues long.

The chain uses TRBV5-1 and TRBJ2-3; D perhaps matches TRBD1 (6 bases). Trimming left V 2 bases short and J 2 bases short, with 12 bases between. The CDR3 is made up of 15 amino acids. From germline, CDR1 is SGHRS and CDR2 YFSETQ. The CDR3 bases are TGCGCCAGCAGCTTTTTCACAGGGCTCACAGATACGCAGTATTTT. This translates into CASSFFTGLTDTQYF.

This clonotype showed up just a few times. This rearrangement joins TRBV28 to TRBJ1-4; 10 positions agree with TRBD1. Germline assignment: CDR1 MDHEN and CDR2 SYDVKM. This CDR3 region has 15 residues. Trimming took 3 bases from V and 5 from J; bases not matched to a gene: 3. The CDR3 protein is CASSFPTGGNEKLFF. CDR3 nucleotides: TGTGCCAGCAGTTTCCCGACAGGGGGCAATGAAAAACTGTTTTTT.

The genes are TRBV9 and TRBJ2-2; a possible D gene is TRBD2 (5 bases). V lost 0 bases, J lost 0 bases, and 9 bases lay in between. The germline V gene has CDR1 SGDLS and CDR2 YYNGEE. The CDR3 consists of 16 residues. The CDR3 region has the DNA TGTGCCAGCAGCGTAGGGGTTAGCGCGAACACCGGGGAGCTGTTTTTT. Its translation: CASSVGVSANTGELFF.

J is TRBJ2-7 and V is TRBV29-1; D possibly corresponds to TRBD2 (6 bases). Germline CDR1 SQVTM, CDR2 ANQGSEA. The CDR3 has 15 amino acids. Trimming cost V 8 bases and J 2 bases, with 22 bases left between them. In DNA, the CDR3 is TGCAGCCCCCGGAGGGCGGCGCTAGGCACCTACGAGCAGTACTTC. Protein: CSPRRAALGTYEQYF.

This clonotype was observed a handful of times. The V call is TRBV2, the J call TRBJ1-1; D is perhaps TRBD1 (5 bases). This CDR3 spans 14 amino acids. The V and J ends lost 4 bases and 4 bases respectively, with 13 bases between them. Germline lookup yields CDR1 SNHLY and CDR2 FYNNEI. Here the CDR3 DNA reads TGTGCCAGCAGTGCTGGGGGTTGGAGCACTGAAGCTTTCTTT. It yields the protein CASSAGGWSTEAFF.

This clonotype showed up just a few times. The CDR3 DNA sequence: TGTGCCACCAGTGAACCAACAGGGCGAAGGGCAGATACGCAGTATTTT. Protein sequence: CATSEPTGRRADTQYF. The chain uses TRBV24-1 and TRBJ2-3; TRBD1 is a possible D gene (6 bases). V gave up 4 bases and J gave up 4 bases, with 17 bases separating them. This CDR3 spans 16 amino acids. Germline V gene data show CDR1 as KGHDR and CDR2 as SFDVKD.

This clonotype showed up just a few times. V gene TRBV5-5 combines with J gene TRBJ2-6; 8 bases match TRBD1. The length of the CDR3 is 16 residues. The V gene's germline CDR1 is SGHKS and CDR2 YYEKEE (reference sequence). Trimming cost V 3 bases and J 2 bases; bases outside gene matches: 4. This CDR3 is CASSWTGLTGANVLTF. The CDR3 DNA reads TGTGCCAGCAGCTGGACAGGGTTAACTGGGGCCAACGTCCTGACTTTC.

J is TRBJ2-2 and V is TRBV11-1, with unresolved D. CDR1 and CDR2 from the germline V gene are SGHAT and FQDESV (reference sequence). The length of the CDR3 is 15 residues. The germline V and J ends were trimmed by 5 bases and 0 bases, with 10 bases remaining between them. The CDR3 nucleotides read TGTGCCAGCAGCAAGACGAGCGCGAACACCGGGGAGCTGTTTTTT. The encoded protein is CASSKTSANTGELFF.

This chain uses TRBV4-2 with TRBJ1-5; no reliable D call. The CDR3 extends over 14 amino acids. Trimming shortened V by 3 bases and J by 3 bases, and 9 bases separated the two germline ends. Per germline, CDR1 LGHNA and CDR2 YNFKEQ. CDR3 nucleotides: TGTGCCAGCAGCCAGGATCAACTCAATCAGCCCCAGCATTTT. Translating gives CASSQDQLNQPQHF.

V and J are TRBV7-2 and TRBJ2-7; 9 bases line up with TRBD1. The trim removed 1 base at V and 5 bases at J, leaving 9 bases unmatched. The CDR3 consists of 16 residues. The V gene's germline CDR1 is SGHTA and CDR2 FQGNSA. Here the CDR3 DNA reads TGTGCCAGCAGCTTAGACTGGGGGACAGGGTATCACGAGCAGTACTTC. Encoded protein: CASSLDWGTGYHEQYF.